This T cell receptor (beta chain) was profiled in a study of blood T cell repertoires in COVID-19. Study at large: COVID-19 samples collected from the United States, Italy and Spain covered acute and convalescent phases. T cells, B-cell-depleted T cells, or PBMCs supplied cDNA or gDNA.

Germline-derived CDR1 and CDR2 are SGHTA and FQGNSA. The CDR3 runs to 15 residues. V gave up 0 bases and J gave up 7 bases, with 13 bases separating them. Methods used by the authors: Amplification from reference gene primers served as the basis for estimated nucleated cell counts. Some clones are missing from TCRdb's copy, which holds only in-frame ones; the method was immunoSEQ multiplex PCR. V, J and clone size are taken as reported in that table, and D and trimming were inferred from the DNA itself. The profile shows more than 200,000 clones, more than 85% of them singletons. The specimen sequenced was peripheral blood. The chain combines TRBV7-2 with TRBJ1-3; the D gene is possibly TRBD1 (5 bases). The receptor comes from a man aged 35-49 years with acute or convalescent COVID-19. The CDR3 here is CASSLAEGGANTIYF. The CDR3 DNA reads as TGTGCCAGCAGCTTAGCGGAAGGAGGGGCGAACACCATATATTTT.